This is a list of T cell receptor beta chains from one sample in a study of T cell changes during pregnancy in multiple sclerosis. The data were produced by immunoSEQ multiplex PCR, yet TCRdb's version contains in-frame clones alone and is incomplete. The sample records around 48,000 clones, about 92% being singletons. This material consisted of CD4+ T cells from peripheral blood mononuclear cells, taken in the second trimester of pregnancy. The receptors come from a female donor in good health, enrolled as a control in a pregnancy study. CDR3s include the opening cysteine and the closing phenylalanine or tryptophan. The order of the fields is J gene, D gene, V gene, clone size, CDR3 protein, CDR3 DNA. A D gene is named only where the DNA matches it firmly. The size of a clone is reported for some rows only, either as once, few or many, or as a class for expanded clones.

TRBJ1-2 - TRBV5-1 few CASTLAEGSYGYTF TGCGCCAGCACCCTGGCGGAGGGGTCCTATGGCTACACCTTC
TRBJ2-3 - TRBV19 - CASRGGGYLSTDTQYF TGTGCCAGTAGGGGCGGAGGCTACCTTAGCACAGATACGCAGTATTTT
TRBJ1-2 TRBD1 TRBV28 - CASQGTGRGGYTF TGTGCCAGCCAAGGGACAGGGAGAGGTGGCTACACCTTC
TRBJ2-5 - TRBV5-1 - CASSLLGRETQYF TGCGCCAGCAGCTTGCTTGGGAGAGAGACCCAGTACTTC
TRBJ1-5 - TRBV7-2 - CASSPRVGDQPQHF TGTGCCAGCAGCCCCCGAGTAGGAGATCAGCCCCAGCATTTT
TRBJ1-2 TRBD1 TRBV5-1 - CASSFDPGQGAGSYGYTF TGCGCCAGCAGCTTTGACCCGGGACAGGGGGCAGGGAGCTATGGCTACACCTTC
TRBJ2-2 - TRBV7-2 once CASSFRPARPGELFF TGTGCCAGCAGCTTCCGCCCAGCGAGGCCTGGGGAGCTGTTTTTT
TRBJ1-2 TRBD1 TRBV7-8 - CASSLRDRADWDYGYTF TGTGCCAGCAGCTTAAGGGACAGGGCGGATTGGGACTATGGCTACACCTTC
TRBJ1-5 - TRBV10-3 - CAISESVENQPQHF TGTGCCATCAGTGAGTCGGTGGAGAATCAGCCCCAGCATTTT
TRBJ2-3 TRBD2 TRBV5-1 - CASRPTSGSTDTQYF TGCGCCAGCAGACCAACTAGCGGATCCACAGATACGCAGTATTTT
TRBJ2-7 TRBD2 TRBV27 - CASSSPQREGYEQYF TGTGCCAGCAGTTCCCCTCAGCGGGAGGGTTACGAGCAGTACTTC
TRBJ2-2 TRBD2 TRBV7-2 - CASSGQGLVSGELFF TGTGCCAGCAGCGGTCAGGGACTAGTCTCCGGGGAGCTGTTTTTT
TRBJ1-1 - TRBV5-1 once CASSFRGEGTEAFF TGCGCCAGCAGCTTCCGAGGAGAAGGCACTGAAGCTTTCTTT
TRBJ2-1 TRBD2 TRBV5-1 - CASSLPSGGDSYNEQFF TGCGCCAGCAGCTTGCCCAGCGGGGGTGATTCCTACAATGAGCAGTTCTTC
TRBJ1-2 - TRBV28 - CASSSPMGGAGGYTF TGTGCCAGCAGTTCTCCGATGGGGGGGGCGGGTGGCTACACCTTC
TRBJ1-1 - TRBV5-4 - CASSLVYEGHEAFF TGTGCCAGCAGCTTGGTCTACGAGGGACACGAAGCTTTCTTT
TRBJ1-5 TRBD1 TRBV6-6 - CATKRMTGTGQPQHF TGTGCCACGAAACGCATGACAGGGACCGGTCAGCCCCAGCATTTT
TRBJ2-1 TRBD2 TRBV7-2 - CASSRREADNEQFF TGTGCCAGCAGCCGGCGGGAGGCAGACAATGAGCAGTTCTTC
TRBJ2-3 TRBD1 TRBV9 - CASSPQGTDTQYF TGTGCCAGCAGCCCACAGGGGACAGATACGCAGTATTTT
TRBJ1-1 - TRBV18 - CASSPAGGTEAFF TGTGCCAGCTCACCAGCTGGGGGGACTGAAGCTTTCTTT
TRBJ2-2 TRBD1 TRBV5-1 - CASSLALAGGKNTGELFF TGCGCCAGCAGCTTGGCCTTGGCAGGGGGAAAGAACACCGGGGAGCTGTTTTTT
TRBJ2-2 TRBD1 TRBV27 once CASSPSDRVGTTGELFF TGTGCCAGCAGTCCCTCAGACAGGGTGGGTACGACCGGGGAGCTGTTTTTT
TRBJ2-5 - TRBV5-1 - CASSPLDYQETQYF TGCGCCAGCAGCCCCCTGGACTACCAAGAGACCCAGTACTTC